Included here is one T cell receptor (beta chain) sequence, with context. Its antigen is unknown. This sample was included in a study of shared clonotypes between healthy human individuals. The wider study: CD4 naive and CD4 memory each took three plates per donor, while CD8 naive took two and CD8 memory one. Study results and limitations: What naive subsets generally showed was a larger estimated richness than memory subsets showed. Donors were few, which limited the genetic and exposure-history diversity represented.

The assay used deep level. TCRdb's table, derived via immunoSEQ multiplex PCR, lists solely in-frame clones and lacks some. The top ten clones hold over 1.3% of a sample with about 980,000 clones, 70% to 85% of them seen once. Germline assignment: CDR1 SGHTA and CDR2 FQGNSA. The length of the CDR3 is 14 residues. The V end lost 4 bases, the J end lost 0 bases, and 9 bases lay between the germline ends. The sequence was obtained from a young man in good health. Sequenced sample: memory CD4+ T cells sorted from blood. The sample's subset: CD45RA-negative fraction. The genes are TRBV7-2 and TRBJ2-5, with D perhaps matching TRBD2 (6 bases). The CDR3 is CASSWLANQETQYF. The CDR3 DNA is TGTGCCAGCAGCTGGCTAGCGAACCAAGAGACCCAGTACTTC.